The 17 T cell receptor beta chains given below trace back to one sample, sequenced in a study of control samples from healthy donors and cancer patients. Assay: immunoSEQ multiplex PCR; the TCRdb copy retains only in-frame clones and omits some. The sample includes about 99,000 clones, around 89% of them seen just once. Input material: PBMCs. These receptors all come from a man aged 60 to 69 with lung cancer.

The chain recombines TRBV18 with TRBJ2-1; 8 bases map to TRBD1. This CDR3 region has 15 residues. Germline loops: CDR1 KGHSH, CDR2 LQKENI. J lost 6 bases, V lost 3 bases, and 7 bases had no gene match. The chain's CDR3 is CASSPIQGAVNEQFF. The CDR3 DNA sequence: TGTGCCAGCTCACCCATCCAGGGGGCTGTCAATGAGCAGTTCTTC.

This clone is a singleton in its sample. The chain combines TRBV2 with TRBJ1-1, with unresolved D. The V and J ends lost 2 bases and 5 bases respectively, with 12 bases between them. The length of the CDR3 is 14 residues. Germline V gene data show CDR1 as SNHLY and CDR2 as FYNNEI. The CDR3 spells CASSEYSTMTEAFF. The CDR3, as DNA: TGTGCCAGCAGTGAATACTCCACAATGACTGAAGCTTTCTTT.

This sequence joins TRBV12-3 or TRBV12-4 and TRBJ1-6; D not certain. The CDR3 length is 13 residues. The V and J ends lost 3 bases and 10 bases respectively, with 10 bases between them. The CDR3 DNA follows: TGTGCCAGCAGTTTCAAGACGGAATCACCCCTCCACTTT. Translated, it gives CASSFKTESPLHF.

The chain carries TRBV24-1 and TRBJ2-3; the D gene is possibly TRBD1 (5 bases). This CDR3 spans 16 amino acids. The germline V and J ends were trimmed by 4 bases and 0 bases, with 13 bases remaining between them. Germline V gene sequence: CDR1 KGHDR, CDR2 SFDVKD. The CDR3 nucleotides are TGTGCCACCAGTGAGGCCCGGACATTTAGCACAGATACGCAGTATTTT. This sequence encodes CATSEARTFSTDTQYF.

To note about this clone: The sample contains more than one DNA sequence encoding this CDR3. The chain uses TRBV5-1 and TRBJ1-1, with D possibly being TRBD1 (5 bases). This CDR3 is built from 13 residues. Germline-derived CDR1 and CDR2 are SGHRS and YFSETQ. The ends were cut back, 2 bases at V and 1 base at J, with 6 bases in the middle. CDR3 in amino acids: CASSFDRNTEAFF. In nucleotides, the CDR3 is TGCGCCAGCAGCTTCGACAGGAACACTGAAGCTTTCTTT.

This rearrangement joins TRBV5-6 to TRBJ1-2; 8 nucleotides align to TRBD1. CDR3 size: 14 residues. The ends lost 2 bases at V and 7 bases at J; junction bases unmatched: 7. Germline V CDR1 and CDR2: SGHDT, YYEEEE. CDR3: CASSLPRTGTGYTF. The DNA of the CDR3 is TGTGCCAGCAGCTTACCCAGGACAGGGACTGGCTACACCTTC.

The rearrangement joins TRBV4-1 to TRBJ2-7; D unclear. The V end was cut by 1 base, the J end by 5 bases, with 18 bases between. CDR3 size: 16 residues. Germline V gene data show CDR1 as MGHRA and CDR2 as YSYEKL. The DNA for the CDR3 is TGCGCCAGCAGCCAAGGCCCGACCCGGGTGAGGAACGAGCAGTACTTC. Translating gives CASSQGPTRVRNEQYF.

J is TRBJ2-5 and V is TRBV5-4, with TRBD1 matching over 7 bases. This CDR3 has 14 residues. Germline-derived CDR1 and CDR2 are SGHNT and YYREEE (reference sequence). V trimming: 3 bases; J trimming: 5 bases; junction bases outside the gene matches: 7. This CDR3 is CASSSRDRGETQYF. Written as DNA, the CDR3 is TGTGCCAGCAGCTCCCGGGACAGAGGGGAGACCCAGTACTTC. The complete variable domain, with remaining parts taken from reference TRBV5-4 and TRBJ2-5, reads ETGVTQSPTHLIKTRGQQVTLRCSSQSGHNTVSWYQQALGQGPQFIFQYYREEENGRGNFPPRFSGLQFPNYSSELNVNALELDDSALYLCASSSRDRGETQYFGPGTRLLVL.

The chain couples TRBV5-1 to TRBJ1-1; possibly TRBD1 for D (6 bases). Per germline, CDR1 SGHRS and CDR2 YFSETQ. Trimming left V 2 bases short and J 1 base short, with 9 bases between. The CDR3 covers 14 residues. CDR3 protein: CASSFNRENTEAFF. The DNA of the CDR3 is TGCGCCAGCAGCTTTAACAGGGAGAACACTGAAGCTTTCTTT. The variable domain in full, completed from reference TRBV5-1 and TRBJ1-1, reads KAGVTQTPRYLIKTRGQQVTLSCSPISGHRSVSWYQQTPGQGLQFLFEYFSETQRNKGNFPGRFSGRQFSNSRSEMNVSTLELGDSALYLCASSFNRENTEAFFGQGTRLTVV.

The chain recombines TRBV7-7 with TRBJ2-5, with 8 nucleotides matching TRBD2. This CDR3 spans 17 amino acids. Germline CDR1 and CDR2: SSHAT and FNYEAQ (reference sequence). J lost 1 base, V lost 1 base, and 8 bases had no gene match. The CDR3 protein is CASSLVPAGAPQETQYF. The CDR3 coding sequence is TGTGCCAGCAGCTTAGTCCCAGCGGGGGCTCCCCAAGAGACCCAGTACTTC.

The chain couples TRBV7-3 to TRBJ1-1; unclear D gene. Germline V lookup: CDR1 SGHTA, CDR2 FQGTGA. CDR3 length: 14 residues. The ends were cut back, 0 bases at V and 1 base at J, with 6 bases in the middle. The DNA for the CDR3 is TGTGCCAGCAGCTTAACCGGGCCGAACACTGAAGCTTTCTTT. Translated: CASSLTGPNTEAFF.

This clone appeared a single time. This sequence joins TRBV24-1 and TRBJ2-5; a possible D gene is TRBD1 (7 bases). This CDR3 region has 18 residues. Germline values: CDR1 KGHDR, CDR2 SFDVKD. The V and J ends lost 7 bases and 3 bases respectively, with 26 bases between them. This CDR3 reads CATSRIPLPEGAKETQYF. CDR3 bases: TGTGCCACCAGCCGGATCCCCCTTCCGGAGGGGGCAAAAGAGACCCAGTACTTC.

The chain carries TRBV7-2 and TRBJ2-3; D may be TRBD2 (6 bases). The CDR3 consists of 14 residues. Trimming took off 5 bases at V and 2 bases at J, with 11 bases between the two ends. Germline loops: CDR1 SGHTA, CDR2 FQGNSA. The CDR3 DNA reads as TGTGCCAGCAGCATTTGGACTACCACAGATACGCAGTATTTT. It codes for CASSIWTTTDTQYF.

This sequence joins TRBV5-1 and TRBJ2-3; D gene unclear. The CDR3 has 13 residues. In germline, CDR1 is SGHRS, CDR2 YFSETQ. The V end lost 2 bases, the J end lost 6 bases, and 10 bases lay between the germline ends. Here the CDR3 DNA reads TGCGCCAGCAGCTTCCAAGGCGCGGATACGCAGTATTTT. This sequence encodes CASSFQGADTQYF.

With respect to this clone: The same CDR3 also results from other DNA sequences found in this sample. The V gene is TRBV5-1, the J gene TRBJ1-2; tentative D call: TRBD1 (5 bases). This CDR3 contains 15 residues. CDR1 is SGHRS, CDR2 YFSETQ, per germline. Trimming removed 0 bases at V and 4 bases at J, with 13 bases between. The CDR3 region has the DNA TGCGCCAGCAGCTTGGCTGGCGGGGGAGGCTATGGCTACACCTTC. As protein: CASSLAGGGGYGYTF. Drawing the rest from reference TRBV5-1 and TRBJ1-2, the complete variable domain is KAGVTQTPRYLIKTRGQQVTLSCSPISGHRSVSWYQQTPGQGLQFLFEYFSETQRNKGNFPGRFSGRQFSNSRSEMNVSTLELGDSALYLCASSLAGGGGYGYTFGSGTRLTVV.

The V call is TRBV2, the J call TRBJ2-7; unclear D gene. Germline CDR1 reads SNHLY; CDR2 reads FYNNEI. CDR3 size: 13 residues. With 1 base removed from V and 3 bases from J, the gap between germline ends came to 7 bases. DNA for the CDR3: TGTGCCAGCAGTGAAGGGGTTTACTACGAGCAGTACGTC. Encoded protein: CASSEGVYYEQYV.

The chain is built from TRBV29-1 and TRBJ2-3, with TRBD1 matching 10 bases. Germline CDR1 SQVTM, CDR2 ANQGSEA. The trim removed 6 bases at V and 3 bases at J, leaving 12 bases unmatched. This CDR3 comprises 16 residues. In DNA, the CDR3 is TGCAGCGTCCGAACGACAGGGGGCTTTTCGACAGATACGCAGTATTTT. This translates into CSVRTTGGFSTDTQYF.